The clone carrying this TCR beta chain was seen only a few times. The sample belongs to a study of blood T cells in healthy people across ages. Using a J-beta primer mix together with a sample-barcoded 5' primer, a second PCR was run for 7 to 11 cycles. TCRdb reprocessed the 5' RACE reads with MiXCR, giving one entry per CDR3 protein. The profile shows roughly 720,000 distinct CDR3 sequences, about 55% of them singletons. For every donor, a draw yielded around 10 milliliters of peripheral blood. The CDR3 extends over 14 amino acids. Germline V gene sequence: CDR1 MNHEY, CDR2 SVGEGT. V lost 2 bases to trimming and J lost 5 bases, with 10 bases between them.

The sequenced sample consisted of blood. The receptor was isolated from an elderly man in good health. The V call is TRBV6-2 or TRBV6-3, the J call TRBJ2-1; D may be TRBD1 (6 bases). The CDR3 here is CASSYGTLNNEQFF. CDR3 DNA: TGTGCCAGCAGTTACGGGACACTCAACAATGAGCAGTTCTTC.